The clone carrying this TCR beta chain came up a few times. Its specificity is not known. V shed 5 bases and J shed 9 bases, with 17 bases lying between them. This CDR3 has 14 amino acids. CDR1 is LGHNA and CDR2 is YNFKEQ in the germline V gene. These patients, aged 18 to 65, had recently diagnosed hyperthyroidism lasting under 2 months. The data were taken from a study of T cells in Graves' hyperthyroidism and ophthalmopathy. Whole-study results and caveats: Ophthalmopathy and stable hyperthyroidism were told apart by a 13 V-J model. The model's output predicted ophthalmopathy at a median of 6.5 months prior to onset.

Amplification yielded TCR beta CDR3 regions, with RNA transcripts as the source. Initially, a first-round RT-PCR of the TCR CDR3 employed the HTBI primer set. One entry per CDR3 protein results from TCRdb running MiXCR on the multiplex PCR reads. This table holds 380,000 or so distinct CDR3 sequences, approximately 20% found once. The V gene is TRBV4-2, the J gene TRBJ1-5, with D unresolved. The receptor's source is a woman in her late teens or twenties with Graves' hyperthyroidism. The sample taken for sequencing was blood. CDR3 loop: CASSEVAPGGPQHF. CDR3 coding DNA: TGTGCCAGCAGCGAAGTGGCCCCCGGAGGGCCCCAGCATTTT.